One and the same sample provided the 22 T cell receptor beta chains below, sequenced in a study of PD-1 blockade in classical Hodgkin lymphoma. This table comes from immunoSEQ multiplex PCR, and its TCRdb copy is limited to in-frame clones, with some not included. The data show roughly 45,000 clones, 65% to 85% seen once. Every patient relapsed after autologous stem cell transplantation, and brentuximab vedotin exposure varied. This specimen was peripheral blood mononuclear cells (PBMCs), taken before the second cycle of nivolumab. The receptors were gathered from a human donor with classical Hodgkin lymphoma.

This chain connects TRBV6-5 to TRBJ1-4; 9 bases map to TRBD1. Trimming cost V 2 bases and J 8 bases; bases outside gene matches: 3. The CDR3 runs to 14 residues. Germline values: CDR1 MNHEY, CDR2 SVGAGI. The CDR3 loop is CASSYTGGREKLFF. The CDR3 coding sequence is TGTGCCAGCAGTTACACAGGGGGCAGGGAAAAACTGTTTTTT.

The rearrangement uses TRBV27 and TRBJ1-2; 7 bases are shared with TRBD1. This CDR3 spans 15 amino acids. Trimming at V came to 4 bases and at J to 3 bases, leaving 8 bases not matched to a gene. Germline CDR1 and CDR2: MNHEY and SMNVEV (reference sequence). The DNA of the CDR3 is TGTGCCAGCAGTTCCCAGCCGGGACAGTACTATGGCTACACCTTC. This codes for CASSSQPGQYYGYTF.

CDR3 sequence (DNA): TGTGCCAGCAGCTTAGAGCTGGGTCCAAACTACGAGCAGTACTTC. Protein product: CASSLELGPNYEQYF. The chain has TRBV11-2 and TRBJ2-7; D gene ambiguous. The V and J ends lost 0 bases and 3 bases respectively, with 12 bases between them. Germline CDR1 SGHAT, CDR2 FQNNGV. This CDR3 has 15 residues.

This clone was recorded only once. J is TRBJ2-5 and V is TRBV30, with D possibly being TRBD1 (5 bases). Germline assignment: CDR1 GTSNPN and CDR2 SVGIG (reference sequence). The V end was cut by 6 bases, the J end by 6 bases, with 11 bases between. This CDR3 region has 11 residues. The CDR3 sequence: CACRQGKTQYF. The CDR3 bases are TGTGCCTGTAGGCAGGGAAAGACCCAGTACTTC. Based on the CDR3 plus reference TRBV30 and TRBJ2-5, the full variable domain is SQTIHQWPATLVQPVGSPLSLECTVEGTSNPNLYWYRQAAGRGLQLLFYSVGIGQISSEVPQNLSASRPQDRQFILSSKKLLLSDSGFYLCACRQGKTQYFGPGTRLLVL.

This chain joins TRBV5-4 and TRBJ2-3, with 8 bases identical to TRBD2. CDR3 size: 17 residues. V gave up 4 bases and J gave up 2 bases; unmatched junction bases: 12. Germline CDR1 is SGHNT and CDR2 is YYREEE (reference sequence). The DNA for the CDR3 is TGTGCCAGCAGCGCGGAACCGGGACTAGTTTCCACAGATACGCAGTATTTT. Translation gives CASSAEPGLVSTDTQYF.

This rearrangement joins TRBV18 to TRBJ2-7, with 9 bases identical to TRBD1. Germline-derived CDR1 and CDR2 are KGHSH and LQKENI. V gave up 5 bases and J gave up 5 bases; unmatched junction bases: 7. This CDR3 is 14 amino acids long. The CDR3: CASSFRDRDHEQYF. As DNA, the CDR3 is TGTGCCAGCTCATTCCGGGACAGGGACCACGAGCAGTACTTC.

The chain is built from TRBV10-3 and TRBJ2-1; 10 bases align to TRBD1. Germline CDR1 and CDR2: ENHRY and SYGVKD. The CDR3 has 15 residues. V lost 4 bases and J lost 4; bases outside the gene matches: 4. The CDR3 bases are TGTGCCATCAGTGGGCGGACAGGGGGTTACAATGAGCAGTTCTTC. Protein: CAISGRTGGYNEQFF.

This clone occurred a few times. The rearrangement joins TRBV6-5 to TRBJ1-1; D is ambiguous. This CDR3 is 13 amino acids long. Trimming cost V 0 bases and J 8 bases, with 10 bases left between them. CDR1 MNHEY and CDR2 SVGAGI come from the germline V gene. CDR3 region: CASSYSGGREAFF. CDR3 DNA sequence: TGTGCCAGCAGTTACTCGGGTGGCAGGGAAGCTTTCTTT.

The V call is TRBV9, the J call TRBJ2-7; perhaps TRBD2 as D (5 bases). The V and J ends lost 4 bases and 0 bases respectively, with 11 bases between them. The germline CDR1 and CDR2 sequences are SGDLS and YYNGEE. The CDR3 extends over 14 amino acids. CDR3 sequence (DNA): TGTGCCAGCAGCCCCGGACTGCTCTCCTACGAGCAGTACTTC. This translates into CASSPGLLSYEQYF.

This chain's CDR3 is CASSPYYYEQYF. The CDR3 DNA reads TGTGCCAGCAGCCCCTACTACTACGAGCAGTACTTC. The rearrangement links TRBV7-6 to TRBJ2-7, with unresolved D. V was pared by 5 bases and J by 3 bases, with 8 bases between. Germline-derived CDR1 and CDR2 are SGHVS and FNYEAQ. This CDR3 has 12 amino acids.

V and J are TRBV5-6 and TRBJ2-7; no reliable D call. This CDR3 has 13 residues. V was shortened by 1 base and J by 3 bases, with 8 bases between the two germline ends. The germline V gene has CDR1 SGHDT and CDR2 YYEEEE. CDR3 sequence (DNA): TGTGCCAGCAGCTTGTTTTCCCGCTACGAGCAGTACTTC. This codes for CASSLFSRYEQYF.

V usage is TRBV28 and J usage is TRBJ1-3; 7 bases are a match to TRBD1. The germline gives CDR1 MDHEN, CDR2 SYDVKM. The CDR3 covers 14 residues. V was pared by 6 bases and J by 6 bases, with 8 bases of the junction left unmatched. CDR3 sequence reads: CASRVAGGVNTIYF. The CDR3, as DNA: TGTGCCAGCAGGGTTGCAGGGGGTGTAAACACCATATATTTT.

The rearrangement uses TRBV6-1 and TRBJ1-1; a possible D gene is TRBD1 (5 bases). Germline loops: CDR1 MNHNS, CDR2 SASEGT. Trimming shortened V by 8 bases and J by 5 bases, and 9 bases separated the two germline ends. The CDR3 loop spans 11 amino acids. CDR3 in DNA: TGTGCCAGCCAGCGGGGGACTGAAGCTTTCTTT. Its translation: CASQRGTEAFF.

The chain recombines TRBV7-2 with TRBJ2-7, with D unclear. This CDR3 has 13 residues. Looked up from germline, CDR1 is SGHTA and CDR2 is FQGNSA. Trimming shortened V by 1 base and J by 1 base, and 5 bases separated the two germline ends. The CDR3 loop is CASSLVESYEQYF. The DNA for the CDR3 is TGTGCCAGCAGCTTAGTAGAGTCCTACGAGCAGTACTTC.

The J gene is TRBJ1-1, the V gene TRBV19, with TRBD1 matching 7 bases. V lost 5 bases, J lost 5 bases, and 5 bases stayed unmatched. The germline gives CDR1 LNHDA, CDR2 SQIVND (reference sequence). The CDR3 is made up of 13 amino acids. This chain's CDR3 is CASSETGRTEAFF. The CDR3 DNA reads as TGTGCCAGTAGTGAGACAGGGAGGACTGAAGCTTTCTTT.

V and J are TRBV25-1 and TRBJ1-4; no definite D call. The CDR3 sequence is 14 residues long. V was clipped by 7 bases and J by 2 bases, with 11 bases between them. Germline CDR1 reads MGHDK; CDR2 reads SYGVNS. The CDR3 protein is CASTDPGTNEKLFF. The CDR3 nucleotides are TGTGCCAGCACCGACCCGGGGACTAATGAAAAACTGTTTTTT.

This clone was observed a handful of times. The rearrangement joins TRBV7-9 to TRBJ2-7; no definite D call. This CDR3 has 14 residues. The germline V gene encodes CDR1 SEHNR and CDR2 FQNEAQ (reference sequence). The V end was cut by 1 base, the J end by 5 bases, with 12 bases between. The CDR3 region is CASSLGAVFHEQYF. The CDR3, as DNA: TGTGCCAGCAGCTTAGGGGCCGTTTTCCACGAGCAGTACTTC.

About this clone: The junction departs from the called germline gene at one end, perhaps through a read error. The chain employs TRBV7-7 and TRBJ2-3, with 8 nucleotides matching TRBD2. Germline V gene sequence: CDR1 SSHAT, CDR2 FNYEAQ (reference sequence). The CDR3 is 15 residues long. CDR3 loop: CASSLAGHGTDTQYF. Here the CDR3 DNA reads TGTGCTAGCAGCTTAGCGGGGCATGGCACAGATACGCAGTATTTT. The complete variable domain, with remaining parts taken from reference TRBV7-7 and TRBJ2-3, reads GAGVSQSPRYKVTKRGQDVTLRCDPISSHATLYWYQQALGQGPEFLTYFNYEAQPDKSGLPSDRFSAERPEGSISTLTIQRTEQRDSAMYRCASSLAGHGTDTQYFGPGTRLTVL.

CDR3 in amino acids: CASSQGTLADTQYF. CDR3 sequence (DNA): TGCGCCAGCAGCCAAGGCACCTTAGCAGATACGCAGTATTTT. The V and J genes are TRBV4-3 and TRBJ2-3, with D uncertain. Germline V gene lookup returns CDR1 LGHNA and CDR2 YSLEER. The ends were cut back, 1 base at V and 4 bases at J, with 9 bases in the middle. The CDR3 is 14 residues long.

The sample holds a few counts of this clone. This chain connects TRBV6-5 to TRBJ2-1; D uncertain. The germline V gene has CDR1 MNHEY and CDR2 SVGAGI. There are 13 residues in the CDR3. V lost 0 bases and J lost 8, with 8 bases in between. Here the CDR3 reads CASSYSGHDEQFF. CDR3 nucleotide sequence: TGTGCCAGCAGTTACTCCGGGCACGATGAGCAGTTCTTC.

The V call is TRBV7-8, the J call TRBJ2-5, with a tentative D call TRBD1 (6 bases). The V gene's germline CDR1 is SGHVS and CDR2 FQNEAQ. Trimming pared 6 bases from V and 4 bases from J, leaving 18 bases between. The CDR3 length is 15 residues. CDR3 DNA sequence: TGTGCCAGCAGACCAGCGAGGCAGGGGAGAGAGACCCAGTACTTC. The encoded protein is CASRPARQGRETQYF.

This rearrangement joins TRBV7-6 to TRBJ2-1; D is uncertain. Trimming pared 1 base from V and 0 bases from J, leaving 16 bases between. This CDR3 contains 18 residues. Germline values: CDR1 SGHVS, CDR2 FNYEAQ. CDR3 coding DNA: TGTGCCAGCAGCTTAGTAGTGCCCATGCAGGCCTCCTACAATGAGCAGTTCTTC. The encoded protein is CASSLVVPMQASYNEQFF.